The 21 T cell receptor beta chains given below trace back to one sample, sequenced in a study of CD8 T cells in ankylosing spondylitis. One entry per CDR3 protein results from TCRdb running MiXCR on the 5' RACE reads. The table shows about 360,000 distinct CDR3 sequences, with roughly 22% occurring only once. The sequencing sample was made of blood, either unsorted or a sorted T cell fraction (not recorded which). The receptors derive from a male donor with ankylosing spondylitis or in good health (not recorded which).

This clonotype has just a few counts. This chain links TRBV12-3 or TRBV12-4 with TRBJ2-3; D uncertain. CDR3 length: 15 amino acids. V was trimmed by 2 bases and J by 2 bases, leaving 11 bases between them. CDR3 sequence reads: CASSLSTDNTDTQYF. As DNA, the CDR3 is TGTGCCAGCAGTTTATCAACTGATAACACAGATACGCAGTATTTT.

This clonotype was detected a few times. This rearrangement joins TRBV12-3 or TRBV12-4 to TRBJ2-1; 8 positions agree with TRBD1. Losses at the gene ends were 3 bases for V and 7 bases for J; bases not matched to a gene: 5. This CDR3 is built from 14 residues. The CDR3 sequence: CASSFSTGGNEQFF. As DNA, the CDR3 is TGTGCCAGCAGTTTCAGTACAGGGGGTAATGAGCAGTTCTTC.

This clonotype was seen a few times. The chain combines TRBV7-9 with TRBJ2-5; D unresolved. The V gene lost 6 bases and the J gene lost 3 bases, with 11 bases spanning the gap. The CDR3 spans 13 residues. The germline V gene has CDR1 SEHNR and CDR2 FQNEAQ (reference sequence). The CDR3 spells CASSPPDEETQYF. The CDR3 DNA reads TGTGCCAGCAGTCCCCCGGATGAAGAGACCCAGTACTTC.

This clonotype has just a few counts. The chain is built from TRBV29-1 and TRBJ2-2, with D uncertain. V was cut by 4 bases and J by 8 bases, with 8 bases left in between. The CDR3 extends over 11 amino acids. Per the germline V gene, CDR1 is SQVTM and CDR2 is ANQGSEA. DNA of the CDR3: TGCAGCGTTGGGGATGGGGGGGAGCTGTTTTTT. It yields the protein CSVGDGGELFF.

The V gene is TRBV7-9, the J gene TRBJ2-3, with D possibly matching TRBD1 (5 bases). The germline V and J ends were trimmed by 2 bases and 0 bases, with 12 bases remaining between them. The CDR3 loop spans 16 amino acids. Germline loops: CDR1 SEHNR, CDR2 FQNEAQ (reference sequence). CDR3 in DNA: TGTGCCAGCAGCTTAACTGAAGGGGCGAGCACAGATACGCAGTATTTT. Amino acids: CASSLTEGASTDTQYF. The full variable domain, rest sourced from reference TRBV7-9 and TRBJ2-3, is DTGVSQNPRHKITKRGQNVTFRCDPISEHNRLYWYRQTLGQGPEFLTYFQNEAQLEKSRLLSDRFSAERPKGSFSTLEIQRTEQGDSAMYLCASSLTEGASTDTQYFGPGTRLTVL.

This clonotype was counted many times. The rearrangement joins TRBV6-1 to TRBJ2-4; 9 nucleotides match TRBD1. V trimming: 8 bases; J trimming: 7 bases; junction bases outside the gene matches: 12. The CDR3 has 15 residues. Germline CDR1 is MNHNS and CDR2 is SASEGT. The CDR3 DNA sequence: TGTGCCAGCGATGCGGGACAGGGTAGTTCGAACATTCAGTACTTC. Its protein product is CASDAGQGSSNIQYF.

CDR3 sequence (DNA): TGTGCCAGCCTGGGGACAGCGAACACCGGGGAGCTGTTTTTT. Translated: CASLGTANTGELFF. The V gene is TRBV7-9, the J gene TRBJ2-2; 7 positions agree with TRBD1. J gave up 0 bases and V 8 bases, and 3 bases lay outside the gene matches. Germline CDR1 reads SEHNR; CDR2 reads FQNEAQ (reference sequence). CDR3 size: 14 residues.

This sequence joins TRBV5-1 and TRBJ2-7; 7 nucleotides match TRBD1. The CDR3 length is 16 residues. Per the germline V gene, CDR1 is SGHRS and CDR2 is YFSETQ. V gave up 4 bases and J gave up 3 bases; unmatched junction bases: 13. The CDR3 here is CASSPLPEDRIYEQYF. In nucleotides, the CDR3 is TGCGCCAGCAGCCCCCTTCCGGAGGACAGGATCTACGAGCAGTACTTC.

The sample holds a few counts of this clonotype. The chain is built from TRBV6-5 and TRBJ2-5; TRBD2 is a possible D gene (5 bases). CDR1 MNHEY and CDR2 SVGAGI come from the germline V gene. This CDR3 is 13 amino acids long. With 4 bases removed from V and 5 bases from J, the gap between germline ends came to 11 bases. The CDR3 is CASSSFGMETQYF. The CDR3 DNA follows: TGTGCCAGCAGTTCATTCGGGATGGAGACCCAGTACTTC.

This clonotype was observed a few times. The CDR3 region has the DNA TGTGCCAGCAGTCCCGGGCCCGGTGGTGAGCAGTTCTTC. Its translation is CASSPGPGGEQFF. The J gene is TRBJ2-1, the V gene TRBV12-3 or TRBV12-4, with no clear D. The CDR3 extends over 13 amino acids. Trimming stripped 5 bases from V and 9 bases from J, with 14 bases between.

The chain couples TRBV2 to TRBJ2-4; 10 bases agree with TRBD1. J gave up 3 bases and V 10 bases, and 6 bases lay outside the gene matches. The CDR3 consists of 14 residues. The germline V gene has CDR1 SNHLY and CDR2 FYNNEI. The CDR3 loop reads CAKGTGEIKNIQYF. In DNA, the CDR3 is TGTGCCAAGGGGACAGGGGAAATCAAAAACATTCAGTACTTC.

J is TRBJ2-1 and V is TRBV6-5; TRBD1 matches 7 bases. V trimming: 0 bases; J trimming: 7 bases; junction bases outside the gene matches: 0. Germline V lookup: CDR1 MNHEY, CDR2 SVGAGI. The CDR3 contains 13 residues. The CDR3 sequence: CASSYSGQNEQFF. CDR3 nucleotide sequence: TGTGCCAGCAGTTACTCGGGACAGAATGAGCAGTTCTTC.

The chain is built from TRBV5-1 and TRBJ2-2; 9 bases map to TRBD2. J lost 9 bases, V lost 1 base, and 7 bases had no gene match. The CDR3 extends over 15 amino acids. Germline CDR1 is SGHRS and CDR2 is YFSETQ. CDR3 bases: TGCGCCAGCAGCTTGATGGTAGCGGGGGATCGGGAGCTGTTTTTT. This codes for CASSLMVAGDRELFF.

This clonotype occurred many times. J is TRBJ2-7 and V is TRBV4-1; D call uncertain. Trimming stripped 0 bases from V and 4 bases from J, with 7 bases between. CDR3 length equals 13 residues. Germline V gene data show CDR1 as MGHRA and CDR2 as YSYEKL. The CDR3 reads CASSQDLGYEQYF. The CDR3 region has the DNA TGCGCCAGCAGCCAAGATCTTGGTTACGAGCAGTACTTC.

This clonotype has ten or more counts. This chain uses TRBV12-3 or TRBV12-4 with TRBJ1-3; 11 nucleotides line up with TRBD1. V lost 3 bases, J lost 7 bases, and 5 bases stayed unmatched. This CDR3 is 15 amino acids long. The DNA for the CDR3 is TGTGCCAGCAGTTTTGGACAGGGGGCTTGGAACACCATATATTTT. Amino acid sequence: CASSFGQGAWNTIYF.

This clonotype was counted once. The chain carries TRBV12-3 or TRBV12-4 and TRBJ2-7; 8 bases line up with TRBD1. Losses at the gene ends were 5 bases for V and 0 bases for J; bases not matched to a gene: 3. The CDR3 is made up of 14 amino acids. CDR3: CASSRTGISYEQYF. The DNA of the CDR3 is TGTGCCAGCAGTCGGACAGGGATCTCCTACGAGCAGTACTTC.

This chain connects TRBV14 to TRBJ2-1, with 11 bases fitting TRBD2. Germline lookup yields CDR1 SGHDN and CDR2 FVKESK. CDR3 size: 19 residues. The ends lost 2 bases at V and 4 bases at J; junction bases unmatched: 13. As DNA, the CDR3 is TGTGCCAGCAGCCAACTACTAGCGGGGGCCCCTAAACCATACAATGAGCAGTTCTTC. As protein: CASSQLLAGAPKPYNEQFF.

The chain combines TRBV29-1 with TRBJ1-3, with D tentatively TRBD1 (6 bases). Germline-derived CDR1 and CDR2 are SQVTM and ANQGSEA. V lost 2 bases to trimming and J lost 1 base, with 9 bases between them. This CDR3 spans 14 amino acids. In DNA, the CDR3 is TGCAGCGTTGAACTAGGGGGGTCTGGAAACACCATATATTTT. Translated: CSVELGGSGNTIYF.

This clonotype occurred a few times. The chain combines TRBV30 with TRBJ1-1, with D uncertain. Germline values: CDR1 GTSNPN, CDR2 SVGIG (reference sequence). This CDR3 has 13 amino acids. Trimming pared 2 bases from V and 5 bases from J, leaving 12 bases between. CDR3 in amino acids: CAWSISAGTEAFF. The CDR3 coding sequence is TGTGCCTGGAGTATTTCAGCGGGAACTGAAGCTTTCTTT.

J is TRBJ2-3 and V is TRBV20-1; 13 nucleotides match TRBD2. This CDR3 comprises 16 residues. J lost 5 bases, V lost 0 bases, and 5 bases had no gene match. Germline V gene data show CDR1 as DFQATT and CDR2 as SNEGSKA (reference sequence). CDR3 sequence: CSARDTSGGAEDTQYF. The CDR3 DNA reads TGCAGTGCTAGAGATACTAGCGGGGGGGCTGAAGATACGCAGTATTTT.

This clonotype was observed a handful of times. The chain joins TRBV12-5 to TRBJ2-5; TRBD1 aligns across 10 bases. This CDR3 is 15 amino acids long. The germline CDR1 and CDR2 sequences are LGHNT and FRNRAP. The V gene end was trimmed by 1 base and the J gene end by 1 base; junction bases not matched to a gene: 0. The CDR3, as DNA: TGTGCTAGTGGTTTGGGACAGGGGGCCCAAGAGACCCAGTACTTC. Amino acid sequence: CASGLGQGAQETQYF.